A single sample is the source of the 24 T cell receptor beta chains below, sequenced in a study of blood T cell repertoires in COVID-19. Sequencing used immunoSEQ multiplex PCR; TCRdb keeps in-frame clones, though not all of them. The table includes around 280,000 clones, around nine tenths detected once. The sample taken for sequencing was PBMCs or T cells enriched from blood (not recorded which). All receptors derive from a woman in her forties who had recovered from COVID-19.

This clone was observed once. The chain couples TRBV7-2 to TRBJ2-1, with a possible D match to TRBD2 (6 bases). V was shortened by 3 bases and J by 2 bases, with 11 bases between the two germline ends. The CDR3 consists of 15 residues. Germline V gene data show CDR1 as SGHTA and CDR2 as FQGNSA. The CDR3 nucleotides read TGTGCCAGCAGCTTGGGCGGGAACACCTACAATGAGCAGTTCTTC. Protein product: CASSLGGNTYNEQFF. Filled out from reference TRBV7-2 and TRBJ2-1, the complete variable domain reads GAGVSQSPSNKVTEKGKDVELRCDPISGHTALYWYRQSLGQGLEFLIYFQGNSAPDKSGLPSDRFSAERTGGSVSTLTIQRTQQEDSAVYLCASSLGGNTYNEQFFGPGTRLTVL.

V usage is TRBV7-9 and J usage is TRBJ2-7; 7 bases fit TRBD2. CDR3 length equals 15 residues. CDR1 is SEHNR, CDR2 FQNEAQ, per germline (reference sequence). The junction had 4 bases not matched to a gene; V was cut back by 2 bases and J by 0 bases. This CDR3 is CASSLPAGNSYEQYF. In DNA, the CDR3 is TGTGCCAGCAGCTTACCAGCGGGGAACTCCTACGAGCAGTACTTC. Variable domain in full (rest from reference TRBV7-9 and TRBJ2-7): DTGVSQNPRHKITKRGQNVTFRCDPISEHNRLYWYRQTLGQGPEFLTYFQNEAQLEKSRLLSDRFSAERPKGSFSTLEIQRTEQGDSAMYLCASSLPAGNSYEQYFGPGTRLTVT.

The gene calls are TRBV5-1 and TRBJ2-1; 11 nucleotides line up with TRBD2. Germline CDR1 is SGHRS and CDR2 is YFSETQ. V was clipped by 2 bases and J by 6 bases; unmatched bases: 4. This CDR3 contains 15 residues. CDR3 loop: CASSFELAGANEQFF. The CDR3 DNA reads TGCGCCAGCAGCTTTGAACTAGCGGGAGCCAATGAGCAGTTCTTC.

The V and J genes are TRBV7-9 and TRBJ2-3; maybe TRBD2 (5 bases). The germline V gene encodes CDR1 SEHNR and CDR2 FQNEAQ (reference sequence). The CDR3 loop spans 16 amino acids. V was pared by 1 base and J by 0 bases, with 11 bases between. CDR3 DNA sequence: TGTGCCAGCAGCTTAGGTCTAGCAACTAGCACAGATACGCAGTATTTT. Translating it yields CASSLGLATSTDTQYF.

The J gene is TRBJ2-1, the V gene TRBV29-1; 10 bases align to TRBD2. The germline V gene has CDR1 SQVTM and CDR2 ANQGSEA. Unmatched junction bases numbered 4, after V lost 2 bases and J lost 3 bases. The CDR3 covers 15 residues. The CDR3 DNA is TGCAGCGTTGAACCGTCTAGCGGGAGCTACAATGAGCAGTTCTTC. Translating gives CSVEPSSGSYNEQFF.

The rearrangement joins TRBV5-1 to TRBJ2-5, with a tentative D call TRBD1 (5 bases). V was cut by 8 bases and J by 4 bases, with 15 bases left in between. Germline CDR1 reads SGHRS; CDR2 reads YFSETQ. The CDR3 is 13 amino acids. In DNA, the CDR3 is TGCGCCAGGGTAGGGGTAAGGGGAGAGACCCAGTACTTC. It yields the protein CARVGVRGETQYF.

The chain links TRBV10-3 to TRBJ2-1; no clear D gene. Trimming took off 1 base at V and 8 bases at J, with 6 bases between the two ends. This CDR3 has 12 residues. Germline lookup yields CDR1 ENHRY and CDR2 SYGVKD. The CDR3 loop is CAISEWHDEQFF. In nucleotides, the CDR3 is TGTGCCATCAGTGAGTGGCACGATGAGCAGTTCTTC.

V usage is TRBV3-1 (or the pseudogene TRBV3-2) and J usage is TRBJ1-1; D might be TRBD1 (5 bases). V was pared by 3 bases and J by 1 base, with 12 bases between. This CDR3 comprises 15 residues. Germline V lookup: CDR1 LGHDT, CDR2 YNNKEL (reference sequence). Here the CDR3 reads CASSHRRGANTEAFF. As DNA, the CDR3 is TGTGCCAGCAGCCACCGGAGGGGCGCGAACACTGAAGCTTTCTTT.

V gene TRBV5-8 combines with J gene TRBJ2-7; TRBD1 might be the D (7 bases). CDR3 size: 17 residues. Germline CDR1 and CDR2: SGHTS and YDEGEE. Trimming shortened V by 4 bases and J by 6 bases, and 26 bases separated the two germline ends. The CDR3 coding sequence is TGTGCCAGCAGCCCCGGAGACAGGGCGCGGAGGGTTATCGAGCAGTACTTC. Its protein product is CASSPGDRARRVIEQYF. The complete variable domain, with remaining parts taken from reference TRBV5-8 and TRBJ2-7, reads EAGVTQSPTHLIKTRGQQATLRCSPISGHTSVYWYQQALGLGLQFLLWYDEGEERNRGNFPPRFSGRQFPNYSSELNVNALELEDSALYLCASSPGDRARRVIEQYFGPGTRLTVT.

CDR3 region: CASSLAGGARDTEAFF. The CDR3 DNA reads TGCGCCAGCAGCTTGGCCGGAGGGGCCCGGGACACTGAAGCTTTCTTT. This chain joins TRBV5-1 and TRBJ1-1; TRBD1 is a possible D gene (5 bases). This CDR3 is 16 amino acids long. CDR1 SGHRS and CDR2 YFSETQ come from the germline V gene. The V and J ends lost 0 bases and 3 bases respectively, with 15 bases between them.

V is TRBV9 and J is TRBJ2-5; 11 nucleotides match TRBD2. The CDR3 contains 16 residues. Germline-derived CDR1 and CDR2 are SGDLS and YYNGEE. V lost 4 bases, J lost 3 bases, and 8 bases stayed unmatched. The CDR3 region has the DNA TGTGCCAGCAGCACCTTAGCGGGAGGGCCGGAAGAGACCCAGTACTTC. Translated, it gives CASSTLAGGPEETQYF.

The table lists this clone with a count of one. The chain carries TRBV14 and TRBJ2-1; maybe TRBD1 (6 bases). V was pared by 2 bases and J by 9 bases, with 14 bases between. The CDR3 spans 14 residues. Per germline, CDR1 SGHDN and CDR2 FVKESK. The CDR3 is CASSQHKQGGEQFF. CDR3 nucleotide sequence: TGTGCCAGCAGCCAACACAAACAGGGTGGTGAGCAGTTCTTC.

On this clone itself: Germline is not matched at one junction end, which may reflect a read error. The CDR3 region is CASREGTGGYYEQYF. The DNA for the CDR3 is TGTGCCAGCAGGGAAGGGACAGGGGGTTACTACGAGCAGTACTTC. V is TRBV2 and J is TRBJ2-7, with TRBD1 matching 11 bases. Germline V gene sequence: CDR1 SNHLY, CDR2 FYNNEI. The length of the CDR3 is 15 residues. Combining the CDR3 with reference TRBV2 and TRBJ2-7 gives the whole variable domain EPEVTQTPSHQVTQMGQEVILRCVPISNHLYFYWYRQILGQKVEFLVSFYNNEISEKSEIFDDQFSVERPDGSNFTLKIRSTKLEDSAMYFCASREGTGGYYEQYFGPGTRLTVT.

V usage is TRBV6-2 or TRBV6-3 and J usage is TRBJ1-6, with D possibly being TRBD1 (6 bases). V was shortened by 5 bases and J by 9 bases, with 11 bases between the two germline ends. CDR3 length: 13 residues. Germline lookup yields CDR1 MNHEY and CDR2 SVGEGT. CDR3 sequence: CASSLQGSSPLHF. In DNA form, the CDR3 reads TGTGCCAGCAGTCTCCAGGGGTCTTCACCCCTCCACTTT.

The chain's CDR3 is CASTYSGRRTGELFF. The DNA for the CDR3 is TGTGCCAGCACCTATAGCGGGAGACGTACCGGGGAGCTGTTTTTT. The chain links TRBV6-5 to TRBJ2-2, with 9 bases identical to TRBD2. The CDR3 length is 15 residues. From germline, CDR1 is MNHEY and CDR2 SVGAGI. V lost 7 bases to trimming and J lost 5 bases; unmatched junction nucleotides: 8.

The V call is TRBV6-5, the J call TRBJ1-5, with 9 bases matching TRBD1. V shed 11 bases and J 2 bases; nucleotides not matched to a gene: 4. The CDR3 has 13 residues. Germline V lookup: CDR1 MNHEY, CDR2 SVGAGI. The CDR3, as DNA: TGTGCCGGAGGGGACAGGGGCAATCAGCCCCAGCATTTT. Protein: CAGGDRGNQPQHF.

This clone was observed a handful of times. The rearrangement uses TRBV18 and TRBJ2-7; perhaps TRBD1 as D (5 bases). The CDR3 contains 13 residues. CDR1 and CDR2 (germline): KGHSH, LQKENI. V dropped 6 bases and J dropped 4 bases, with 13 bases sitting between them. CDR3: CASSPDRQYEQYF. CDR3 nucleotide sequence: TGTGCCAGCTCGCCCGACAGACAGTACGAGCAGTACTTC.

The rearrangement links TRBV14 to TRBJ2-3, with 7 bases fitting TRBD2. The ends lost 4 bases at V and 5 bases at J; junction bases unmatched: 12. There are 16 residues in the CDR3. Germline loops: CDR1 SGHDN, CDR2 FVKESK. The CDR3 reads CASSPLARSVGDTQYF. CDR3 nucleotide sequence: TGTGCCAGCAGCCCACTAGCGCGGAGCGTGGGAGATACGCAGTATTTT.

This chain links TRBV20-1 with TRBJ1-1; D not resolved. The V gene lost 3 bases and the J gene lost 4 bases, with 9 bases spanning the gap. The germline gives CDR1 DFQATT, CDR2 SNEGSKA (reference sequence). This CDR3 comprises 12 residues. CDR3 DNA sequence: TGCAGTGCTAGTTTGGGGAGCACTGAAGCTTTCTTT. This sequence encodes CSASLGSTEAFF.

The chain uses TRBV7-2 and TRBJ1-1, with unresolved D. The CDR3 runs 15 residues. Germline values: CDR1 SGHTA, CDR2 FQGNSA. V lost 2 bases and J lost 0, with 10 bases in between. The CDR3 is CASSLFSLMNTEAFF. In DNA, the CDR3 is TGTGCCAGCAGCTTATTCTCCCTTATGAACACTGAAGCTTTCTTT.

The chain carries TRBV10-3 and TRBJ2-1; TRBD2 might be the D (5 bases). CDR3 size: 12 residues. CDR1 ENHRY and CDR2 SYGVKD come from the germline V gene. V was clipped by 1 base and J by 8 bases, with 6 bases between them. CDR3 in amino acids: CAISEYSDEQFF. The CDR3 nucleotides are TGTGCCATCAGTGAGTATAGCGATGAGCAGTTCTTC.

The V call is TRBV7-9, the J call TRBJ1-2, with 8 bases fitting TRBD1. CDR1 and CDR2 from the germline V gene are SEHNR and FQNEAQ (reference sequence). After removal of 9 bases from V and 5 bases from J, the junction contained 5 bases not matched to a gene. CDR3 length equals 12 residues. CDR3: CASQGAVYGYTF. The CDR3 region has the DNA TGTGCCAGTCAGGGGGCGGTGTATGGCTACACCTTC. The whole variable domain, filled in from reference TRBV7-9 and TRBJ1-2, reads DTGVSQNPRHKITKRGQNVTFRCDPISEHNRLYWYRQTLGQGPEFLTYFQNEAQLEKSRLLSDRFSAERPKGSFSTLEIQRTEQGDSAMYLCASQGAVYGYTFGSGTRLTVV.

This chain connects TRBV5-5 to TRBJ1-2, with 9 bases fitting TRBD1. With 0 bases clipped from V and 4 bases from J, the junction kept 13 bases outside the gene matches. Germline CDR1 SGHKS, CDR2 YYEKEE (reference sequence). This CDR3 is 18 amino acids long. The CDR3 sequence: CASSLGSIPGTGLYGYTF. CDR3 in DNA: TGTGCCAGCAGCTTGGGATCCATTCCCGGGACAGGGCTCTATGGCTACACCTTC.

The CDR3 reads CATSSGTGPEKLFF. CDR3 DNA: TGTGCCACCAGCTCCGGGACAGGGCCTGAAAAACTGTTTTTT. The chain links TRBV24-1 to TRBJ1-4, with 9 bases identical to TRBD1. The CDR3 loop spans 14 amino acids. The ends lost 7 bases at V and 7 bases at J; junction bases unmatched: 6. Germline V gene sequence: CDR1 KGHDR, CDR2 SFDVKD.